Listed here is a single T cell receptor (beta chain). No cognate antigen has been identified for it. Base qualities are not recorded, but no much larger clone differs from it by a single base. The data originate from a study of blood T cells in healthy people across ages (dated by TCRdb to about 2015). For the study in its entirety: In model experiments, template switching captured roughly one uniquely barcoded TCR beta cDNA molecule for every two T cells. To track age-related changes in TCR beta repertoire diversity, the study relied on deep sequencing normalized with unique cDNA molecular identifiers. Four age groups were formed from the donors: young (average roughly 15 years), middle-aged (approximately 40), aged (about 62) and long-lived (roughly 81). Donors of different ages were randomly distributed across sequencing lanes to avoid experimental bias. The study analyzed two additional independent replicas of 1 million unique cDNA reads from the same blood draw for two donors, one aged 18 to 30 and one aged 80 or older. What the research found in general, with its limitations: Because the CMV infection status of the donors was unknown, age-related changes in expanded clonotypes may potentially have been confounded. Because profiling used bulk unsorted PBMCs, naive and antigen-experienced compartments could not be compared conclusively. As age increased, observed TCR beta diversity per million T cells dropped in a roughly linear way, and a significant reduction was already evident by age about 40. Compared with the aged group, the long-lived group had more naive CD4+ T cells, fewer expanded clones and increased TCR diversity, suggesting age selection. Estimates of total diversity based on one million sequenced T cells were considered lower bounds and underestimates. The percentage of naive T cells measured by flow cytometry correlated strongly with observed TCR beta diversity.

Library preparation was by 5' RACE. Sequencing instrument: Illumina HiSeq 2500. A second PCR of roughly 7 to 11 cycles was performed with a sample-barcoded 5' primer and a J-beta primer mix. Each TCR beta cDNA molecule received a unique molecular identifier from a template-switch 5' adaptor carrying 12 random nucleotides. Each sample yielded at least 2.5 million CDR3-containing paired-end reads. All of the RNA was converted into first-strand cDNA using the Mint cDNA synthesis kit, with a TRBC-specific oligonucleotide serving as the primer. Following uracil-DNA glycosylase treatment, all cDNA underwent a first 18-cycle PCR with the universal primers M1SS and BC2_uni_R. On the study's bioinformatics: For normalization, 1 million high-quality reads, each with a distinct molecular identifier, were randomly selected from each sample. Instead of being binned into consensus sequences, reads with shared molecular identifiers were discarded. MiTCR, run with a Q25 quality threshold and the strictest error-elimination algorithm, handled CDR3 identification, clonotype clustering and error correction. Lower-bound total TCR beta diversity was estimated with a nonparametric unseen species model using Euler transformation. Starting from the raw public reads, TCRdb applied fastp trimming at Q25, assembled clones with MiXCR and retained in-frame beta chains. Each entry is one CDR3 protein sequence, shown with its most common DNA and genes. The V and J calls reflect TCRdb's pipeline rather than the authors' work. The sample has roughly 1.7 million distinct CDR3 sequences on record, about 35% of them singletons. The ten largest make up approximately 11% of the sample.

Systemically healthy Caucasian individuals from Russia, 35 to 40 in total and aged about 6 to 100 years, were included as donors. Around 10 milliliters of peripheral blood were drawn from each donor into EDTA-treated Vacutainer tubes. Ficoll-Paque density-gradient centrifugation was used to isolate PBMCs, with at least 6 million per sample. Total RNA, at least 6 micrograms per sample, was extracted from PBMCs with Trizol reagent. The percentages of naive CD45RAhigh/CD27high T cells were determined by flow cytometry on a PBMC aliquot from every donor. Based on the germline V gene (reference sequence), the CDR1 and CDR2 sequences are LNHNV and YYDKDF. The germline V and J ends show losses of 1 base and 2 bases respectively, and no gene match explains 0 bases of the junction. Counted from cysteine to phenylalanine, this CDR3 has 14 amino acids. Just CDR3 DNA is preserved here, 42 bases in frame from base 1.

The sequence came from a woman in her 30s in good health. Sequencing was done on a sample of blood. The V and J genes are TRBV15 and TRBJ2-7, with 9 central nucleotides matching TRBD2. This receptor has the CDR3 CATSRVAGAYEQYF. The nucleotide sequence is TGTGCCACCAGCAGAGTAGCGGGAGCCTACGAGCAGTACTTC.